These 7 T cell receptor beta chains share one sample of origin, sequenced in a study of blood T cell repertoires in COVID-19. Sequencing used immunoSEQ multiplex PCR; TCRdb keeps in-frame clones, though not all of them. The sample lists around 200,000 clones, about 91% occurring once. The sample comprised PBMCs or T cells enriched from blood (not recorded which). Receptors originate from a middle-aged woman with acute COVID-19.

The chain has TRBV29-1 and TRBJ1-2; TRBD1 matches 10 bases. CDR1 and CDR2 (germline): SQVTM, ANQGSEA. This CDR3 is 12 amino acids long. The ends lost 7 bases at V and 7 bases at J; junction bases unmatched: 6. The CDR3 region has the DNA TGCAGCGGTGGACAGGGGGATGGTGGCTACACCTTC. This encodes CSGGQGDGGYTF.

The rearrangement links TRBV5-1 to TRBJ1-1, with a tentative D call TRBD1 (6 bases). Germline CDR1 is SGHRS and CDR2 is YFSETQ. This CDR3 contains 16 residues. The germline V and J ends were trimmed by 4 bases and 3 bases, with 19 bases remaining between them. DNA of the CDR3: TGCGCCAGCAGCATAAGACCAGGGGCCGGGGACACTGAAGCTTTCTTT. Protein product: CASSIRPGAGDTEAFF.

The V gene is TRBV11-2, the J gene TRBJ1-5; no firm D call. The CDR3 covers 14 residues. Germline-derived CDR1 and CDR2 are SGHAT and FQNNGV. Trimming left V 5 bases short and J 4 bases short, with 12 bases between. Written as DNA, the CDR3 is TGTGCCAGCAGCCACGGACGGGATAATCAGCCCCAGCATTTT. Translating it yields CASSHGRDNQPQHF.

This chain links TRBV9 with TRBJ2-5, with D possibly matching TRBD2 (7 bases). The V end was cut by 0 bases, the J end by 5 bases, with 14 bases between. The V gene's germline CDR1 is SGDLS and CDR2 YYNGEE. The CDR3 length is 15 residues. The CDR3: CASSVEGGPFETQYF. CDR3 coding DNA: TGTGCCAGCAGCGTAGAGGGGGGGCCATTTGAGACCCAGTACTTC.

The rearrangement uses TRBV7-8 and TRBJ1-1; no clear D gene. Germline loops: CDR1 SGHVS, CDR2 FQNEAQ. Trimming removed 0 bases at V and 4 bases at J, with 15 bases between. CDR3 length: 16 amino acids. CDR3 in amino acids: CASSLAASGGTTEAFF. The CDR3 DNA sequence: TGTGCCAGCAGCTTAGCGGCCTCGGGAGGAACCACTGAAGCTTTCTTT.

The chain uses TRBV3-1 (or the pseudogene TRBV3-2) and TRBJ2-1; 9 bases align to TRBD2. Germline V gene sequence: CDR1 LGHDT, CDR2 YNNKEL (reference sequence). Trimming cost V 4 bases and J 6 bases; bases outside gene matches: 19. The CDR3 sequence is 19 residues long. DNA of the CDR3: TGTGCCAGCAGCCCGCGGGGGGGTGGATTAAACGCGTCTCCCAATGAGCAGTTCTTC. Its translation is CASSPRGGGLNASPNEQFF.

V usage is TRBV11-2 and J usage is TRBJ1-3; 10 bases are a match to TRBD1. Per germline, CDR1 SGHAT and CDR2 FQNNGV. The V segment lost 1 base and the J segment 10 bases; nucleotides outside the gene matches: 4. The CDR3 totals 14 residues. The CDR3 here is CASSLGGQGSTIYF. In DNA form, the CDR3 reads TGTGCCAGCAGCTTAGGGGGACAGGGGAGTACCATATATTTT.